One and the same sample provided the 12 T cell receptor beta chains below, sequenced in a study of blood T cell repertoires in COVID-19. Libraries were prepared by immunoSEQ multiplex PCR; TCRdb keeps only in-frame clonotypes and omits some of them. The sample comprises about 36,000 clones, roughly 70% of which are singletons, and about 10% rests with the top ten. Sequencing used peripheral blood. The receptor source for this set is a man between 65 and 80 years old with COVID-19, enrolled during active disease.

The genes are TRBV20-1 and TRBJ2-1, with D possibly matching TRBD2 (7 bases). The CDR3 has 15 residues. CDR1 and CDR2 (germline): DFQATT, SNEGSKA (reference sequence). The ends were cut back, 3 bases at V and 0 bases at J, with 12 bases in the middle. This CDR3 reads CSASGGGLSYNEQFF. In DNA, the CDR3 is TGCAGTGCTAGTGGCGGGGGCCTCTCCTACAATGAGCAGTTCTTC.

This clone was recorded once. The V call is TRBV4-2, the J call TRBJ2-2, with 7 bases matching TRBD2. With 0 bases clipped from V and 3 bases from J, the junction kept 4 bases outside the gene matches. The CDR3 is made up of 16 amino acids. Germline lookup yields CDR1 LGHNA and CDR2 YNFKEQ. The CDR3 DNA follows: TGTGCCAGCAGCCAAGAATACCTAGCGGACACCGGGGAGCTGTTTTTT. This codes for CASSQEYLADTGELFF.

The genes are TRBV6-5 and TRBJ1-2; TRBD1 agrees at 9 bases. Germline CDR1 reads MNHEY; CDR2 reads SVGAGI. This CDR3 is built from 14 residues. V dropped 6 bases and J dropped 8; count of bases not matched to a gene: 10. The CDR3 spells CASSLRDRETGYTF. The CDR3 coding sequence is TGTGCCAGCAGCCTCAGGGACAGGGAGACAGGCTACACCTTC.

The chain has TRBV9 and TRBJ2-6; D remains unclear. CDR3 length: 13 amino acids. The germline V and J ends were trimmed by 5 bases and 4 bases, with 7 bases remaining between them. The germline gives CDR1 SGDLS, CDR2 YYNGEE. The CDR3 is CASRRVGANVLTF. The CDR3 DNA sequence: TGTGCCAGCAGACGGGTAGGGGCCAACGTCCTGACTTTC.

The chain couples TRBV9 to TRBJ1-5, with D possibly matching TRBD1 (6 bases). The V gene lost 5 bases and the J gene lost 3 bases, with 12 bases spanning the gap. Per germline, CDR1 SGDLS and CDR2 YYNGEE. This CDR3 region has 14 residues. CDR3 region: CASSLAGANQPQHF. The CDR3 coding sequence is TGTGCCAGCAGTTTGGCAGGGGCCAATCAGCCCCAGCATTTT.

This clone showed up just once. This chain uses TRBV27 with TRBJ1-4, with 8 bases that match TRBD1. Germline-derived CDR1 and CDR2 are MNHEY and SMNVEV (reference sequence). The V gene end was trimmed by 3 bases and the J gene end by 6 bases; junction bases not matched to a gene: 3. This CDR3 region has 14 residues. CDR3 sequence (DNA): TGTGCCAGCAGTTTCAGGGGGCGATATGAAAAACTGTTTTTT. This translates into CASSFRGRYEKLFF.

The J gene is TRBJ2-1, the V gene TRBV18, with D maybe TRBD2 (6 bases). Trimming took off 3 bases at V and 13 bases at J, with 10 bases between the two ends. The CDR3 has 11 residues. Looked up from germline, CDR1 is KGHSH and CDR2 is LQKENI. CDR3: CASSPGTFQFF. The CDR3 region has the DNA TGTGCCAGCTCACCCGGGACTTTTCAGTTCTTC. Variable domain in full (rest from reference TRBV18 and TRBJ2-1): NAGVMQNPRHLVRRRGQEARLRCSPMKGHSHVYWYRQLPEEGLKFMVYLQKENIIDESGMPKERFSAEFPKEGPSILRIQQVVRGDSAAYFCASSPGTFQFFGPGTRLTVL.

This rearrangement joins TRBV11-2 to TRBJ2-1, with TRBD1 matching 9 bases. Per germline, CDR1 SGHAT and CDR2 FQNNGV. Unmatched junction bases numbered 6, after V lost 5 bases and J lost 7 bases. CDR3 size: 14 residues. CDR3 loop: CASSHGTGSNEQFF. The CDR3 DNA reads TGTGCCAGCAGCCACGGGACAGGGAGTAATGAGCAGTTCTTC.

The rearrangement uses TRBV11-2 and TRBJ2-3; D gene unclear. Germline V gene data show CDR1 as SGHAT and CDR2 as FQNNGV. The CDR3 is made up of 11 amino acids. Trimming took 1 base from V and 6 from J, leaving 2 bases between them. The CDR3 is CASSLADTQYF. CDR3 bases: TGTGCCAGCAGCTTAGCTGATACGCAGTATTTT. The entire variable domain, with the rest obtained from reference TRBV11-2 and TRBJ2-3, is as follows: EAGVAQSPRYKIIEKRQSVAFWCNPISGHATLYWYQQILGQGPKLLIQFQNNGVVDDSQLPKDRFSAERLKGVDSTLKIQPAKLEDSAVYLCASSLADTQYFGPGTRLTVL.

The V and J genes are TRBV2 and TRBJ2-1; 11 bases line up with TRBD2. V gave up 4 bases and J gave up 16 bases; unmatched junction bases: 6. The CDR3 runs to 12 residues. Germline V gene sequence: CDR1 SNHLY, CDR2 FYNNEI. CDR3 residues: CASSVPGTSGFF. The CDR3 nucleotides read TGTGCCAGCAGTGTTCCCGGGACTAGCGGTTTCTTC.

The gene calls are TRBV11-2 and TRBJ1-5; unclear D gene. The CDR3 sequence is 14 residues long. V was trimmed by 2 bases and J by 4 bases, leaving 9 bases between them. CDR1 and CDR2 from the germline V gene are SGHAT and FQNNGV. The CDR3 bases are TGTGCCAGCAGCTTATTCCGGTTGAATCAGCCCCAGCATTTT. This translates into CASSLFRLNQPQHF.

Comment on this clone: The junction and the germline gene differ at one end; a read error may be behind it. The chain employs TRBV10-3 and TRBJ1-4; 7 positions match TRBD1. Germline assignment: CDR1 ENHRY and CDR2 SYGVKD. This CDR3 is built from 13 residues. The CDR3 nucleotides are TGTGCCATCGGTGAGGGGGCTGGCGAAAAACTGTTTTTT. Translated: CAIGEGAGEKLFF.